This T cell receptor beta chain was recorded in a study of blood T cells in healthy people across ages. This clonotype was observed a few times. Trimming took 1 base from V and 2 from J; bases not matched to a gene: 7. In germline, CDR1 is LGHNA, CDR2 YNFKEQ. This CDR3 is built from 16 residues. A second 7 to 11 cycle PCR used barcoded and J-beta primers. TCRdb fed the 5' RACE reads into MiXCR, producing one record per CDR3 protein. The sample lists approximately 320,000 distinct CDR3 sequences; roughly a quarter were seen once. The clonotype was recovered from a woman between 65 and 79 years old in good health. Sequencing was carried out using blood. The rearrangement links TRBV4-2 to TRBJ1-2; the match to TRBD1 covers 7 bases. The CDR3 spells CASSQADRRYNYGYTF. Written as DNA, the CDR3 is TGTGCCAGCAGCCAAGCGGACAGGAGGTACAACTATGGCTACACCTTC.